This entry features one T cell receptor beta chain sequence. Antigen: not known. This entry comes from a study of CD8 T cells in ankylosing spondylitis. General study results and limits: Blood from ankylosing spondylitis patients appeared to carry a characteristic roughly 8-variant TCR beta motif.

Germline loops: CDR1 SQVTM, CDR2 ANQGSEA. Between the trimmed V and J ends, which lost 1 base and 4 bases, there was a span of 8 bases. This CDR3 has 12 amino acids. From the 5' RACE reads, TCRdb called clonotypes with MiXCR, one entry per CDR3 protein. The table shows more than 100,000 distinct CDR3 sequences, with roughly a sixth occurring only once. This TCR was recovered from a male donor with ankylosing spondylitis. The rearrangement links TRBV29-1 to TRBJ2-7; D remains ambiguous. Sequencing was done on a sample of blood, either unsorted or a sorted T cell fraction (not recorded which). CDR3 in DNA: TGCAGCGTTGAAGGGGCCCTTTACGAGCAGTACTTC. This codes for CSVEGALYEQYF.